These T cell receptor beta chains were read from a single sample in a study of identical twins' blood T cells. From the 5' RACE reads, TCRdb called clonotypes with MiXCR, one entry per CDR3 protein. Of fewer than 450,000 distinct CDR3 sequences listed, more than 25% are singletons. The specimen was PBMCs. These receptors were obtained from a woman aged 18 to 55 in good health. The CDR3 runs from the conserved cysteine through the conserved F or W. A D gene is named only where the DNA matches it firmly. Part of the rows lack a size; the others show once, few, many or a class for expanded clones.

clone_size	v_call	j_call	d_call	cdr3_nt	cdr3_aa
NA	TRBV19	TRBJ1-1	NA	TGTGCCAGTACCTCCCCGCGAATTAGGAACACTGAAGCTTTCTTT	CASTSPRIRNTEAFF
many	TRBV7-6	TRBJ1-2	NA	TGTGCCAGCAGCTTAGCGGGGGGCACTATTTCTGGCTACACCTTC	CASSLAGGTISGYTF
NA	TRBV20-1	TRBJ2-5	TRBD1	TGCAGTGCAAGACCCCCCATGGCAGGGGGCCAAGAGACCCAGTACTTC	CSARPPMAGGQETQYF
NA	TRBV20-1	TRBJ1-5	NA	TGCAGTGCTAGAGATGGAGGGACACCGAATCAGCCCCAGCATTTT	CSARDGGTPNQPQHF
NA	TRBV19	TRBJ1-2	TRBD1	TGTGCCAGTAGATTCGGGACAGGGAAGGGTATCTATGGCTACACCTTC	CASRFGTGKGIYGYTF
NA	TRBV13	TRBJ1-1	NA	TGTGCCAGCAGCCCCGAAGAGGGGCACACTGAAGCTTTCTTT	CASSPEEGHTEAFF
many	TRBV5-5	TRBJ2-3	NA	TGTGCCAGCAGCTTCTCCCAGTTAACGCAGTATTTT	CASSFSQLTQYF
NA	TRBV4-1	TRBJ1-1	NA	TGCGCCAGCAGCCAAGACTTCCCTGAGAGGGAAGCTTTCTTT	CASSQDFPEREAFF
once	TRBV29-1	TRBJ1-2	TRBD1	TGCAGCGTTGAGAGTCCAGCAGGGGGTCGTAAGTTCAACTATGGCTACACCTTC	CSVESPAGGRKFNYGYTF
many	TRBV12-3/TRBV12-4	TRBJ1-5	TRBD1	TGTGCCAGCAGCAAAATAGGACAGGGTTATCAGCCCCAGCATTTT	CASSKIGQGYQPQHF
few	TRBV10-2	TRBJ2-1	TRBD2	TGCGCCAGCACCTTGACTAGCCCCAGCTCCTACAATGAGCAGTTCTTC	CASTLTSPSSYNEQFF
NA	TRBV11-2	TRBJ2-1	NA	TGTGCCAGCAGTAGAACCGGGACGGGCTTCTACAATGAGCAGTTCTTC	CASSRTGTGFYNEQFF
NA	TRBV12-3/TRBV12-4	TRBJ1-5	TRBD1	TGTGCCAGCAGAGGACAGGACAATCAGCCCCAGCATTTT	CASRGQDNQPQHF
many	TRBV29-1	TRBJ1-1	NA	TGCAGCGCCCTAACAACGAACACTGAAGCTTTCTTT	CSALTTNTEAFF
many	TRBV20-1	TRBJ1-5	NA	TGCAGTGCATTCGGACCGAGCAATCAGCCCCAGCATTTT	CSAFGPSNQPQHF
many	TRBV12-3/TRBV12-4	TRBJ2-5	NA	TGTGCCAGCAGTTTAAACAAAGAGACCCAGTACTTC	CASSLNKETQYF
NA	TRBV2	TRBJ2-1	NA	TGTGCCAGCAGTTACAGGGCCATCTACAATGAGCAGTTCTTC	CASSYRAIYNEQFF
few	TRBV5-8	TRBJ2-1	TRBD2	TGTGCCAGCAGCCCCGGTAGAGAATCTAGCGGGAGTACGGAGGAGCAGTTCTTC	CASSPGRESSGSTEEQFF
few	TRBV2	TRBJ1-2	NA	TGTGCCAGCACCCCTCGGGAAGGTTCGGATGGCTACACCTTC	CASTPREGSDGYTF
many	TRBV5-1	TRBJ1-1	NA	TGCGCCAGCAGCTTCGGCAGGGACACTGAAGCTTTCTTT	CASSFGRDTEAFF
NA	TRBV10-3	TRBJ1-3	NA	TGTGTCATCACCCGGGACTCTGGAAACACCATATATTTT	CVITRDSGNTIYF
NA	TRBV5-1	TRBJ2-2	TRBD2	TGCGCCAGCAGGATAGCGGGGGCGAACACCGGGGAGCTGTTTTTT	CASRIAGANTGELFF
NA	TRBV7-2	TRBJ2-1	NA	TGTGCCAGCAGGAACAGGGTGAGCTCCTACAATGAGCAGTTCTTC	CASRNRVSSYNEQFF
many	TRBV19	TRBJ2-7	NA	TGTGCCAGTAGTATTGTCGGCTACGAGCAGTACTTC	CASSIVGYEQYF
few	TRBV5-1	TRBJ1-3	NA	TGCGCCAGCAGCCCACTCCCCGGGGTCTTTGGAAACACCATATATTTT	CASSPLPGVFGNTIYF
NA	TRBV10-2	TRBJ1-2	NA	TGCGCCAGCAGTGGTTTCGACTATGGCTACACCTTC	CASSGFDYGYTF
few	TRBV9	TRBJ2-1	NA	TGTGCCAGCAGCGGGCGGGCCGTCAAGGAGCAGTTCTTC	CASSGRAVKEQFF
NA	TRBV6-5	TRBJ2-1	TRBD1	TGTGCCAGCAGTGCGACAGGGGGCATCTACAATGAGCAGTTCTTC	CASSATGGIYNEQFF
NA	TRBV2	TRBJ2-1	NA	TGTGCCAGTCAAACAGACGGAAGTTACAATGAGCAGTTCTTC	CASQTDGSYNEQFF
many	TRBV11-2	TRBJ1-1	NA	TGTGCCAGCAGCCCCCCGGAGAACACTGAAGCTTTCTTT	CASSPPENTEAFF
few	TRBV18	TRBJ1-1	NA	TGTGCCAGCTCACCGGTGGATCTACGGATGAACACTGAAGCTTTCTTT	CASSPVDLRMNTEAFF
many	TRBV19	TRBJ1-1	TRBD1	TGTGCCAGTAGCCAAGGGGGCATGAACACTGAAGCTTTCTTT	CASSQGGMNTEAFF
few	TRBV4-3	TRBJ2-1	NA	TGCGCCAGCAGCCCCGGGACACCCGCTATCAATGAGCAGTTCTTC	CASSPGTPAINEQFF
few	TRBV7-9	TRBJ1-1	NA	TGTGCCAGCAGGCGGACGTCTGAAGCTTTCTTT	CASRRTSEAFF
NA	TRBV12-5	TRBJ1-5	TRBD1	TGTGCTAGCAATTTGGGACAGGGACCCCAGCATTTT	CASNLGQGPQHF
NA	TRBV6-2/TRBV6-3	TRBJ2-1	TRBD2	TGTGCCAGCAGGAGCGGACTAGCGGTGGACGAGCAGTTCTTC	CASRSGLAVDEQFF
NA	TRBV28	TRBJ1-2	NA	TGTGCCAGCAGTACCCCGGAAGTCTATGGCTACACCTTC	CASSTPEVYGYTF
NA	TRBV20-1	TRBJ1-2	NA	TGCAGTGCTAGAGAGACAGGAGTTAACTATGGCTACACCTTC	CSARETGVNYGYTF
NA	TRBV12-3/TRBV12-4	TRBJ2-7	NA	TGTGCCAGCAGTTTTCGTCCCTACGAGCAGTACTTC	CASSFRPYEQYF
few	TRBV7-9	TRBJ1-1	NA	TGTGCCAGCAGCTTAGTCGGCAGGGGCACTGAAGCTTTCTTT	CASSLVGRGTEAFF
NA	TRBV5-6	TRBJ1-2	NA	TGTGCCAGCAGGGAGGGGTTGACTGGTGGCTACACCTTC	CASREGLTGGYTF
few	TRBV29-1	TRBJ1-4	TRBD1	TGCAGCGTTGGGACAGGGGGGCTTTCAACTAATGAAAAACTGTTTTTT	CSVGTGGLSTNEKLFF
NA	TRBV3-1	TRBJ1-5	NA	TGTGCCAGCAGCCCACGCGTGGATCAGCCCCAGCATTTT	CASSPRVDQPQHF
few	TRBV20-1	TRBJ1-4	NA	TGCAGTGCAATGGGACCAACAACGAGAGAACTGTTTTTT	CSAMGPTTRELFF
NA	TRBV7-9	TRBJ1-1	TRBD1	TGTGCCAGCACCACGATACGGCGGGGACAGGGAGACACTGAAGCTTTCTTT	CASTTIRRGQGDTEAFF
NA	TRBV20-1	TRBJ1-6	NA	TGCAGTGCTAGAGCGGGGGGGCAGACAAATAATTCACCCCTCCACTTT	CSARAGGQTNNSPLHF
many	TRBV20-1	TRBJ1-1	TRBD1	TGCAGTGCTAGGTACAGGGGGGACACTGAAGCTTTCTTT	CSARYRGDTEAFF
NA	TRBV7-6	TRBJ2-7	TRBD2	TGTGCCGGCAGCTTAGGGGGGACTAGCGGGGGATACGAGCAGTACTTC	CAGSLGGTSGGYEQYF
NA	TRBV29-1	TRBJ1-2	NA	TGCAGCGTTGAAGCTGGGGCCCATGGCTACACCTTC	CSVEAGAHGYTF
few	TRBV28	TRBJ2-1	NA	TGTGCCAGCAGTCCCAGCCAGGGGCGAGATGAGCAGTTCTTC	CASSPSQGRDEQFF
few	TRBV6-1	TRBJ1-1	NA	TGTGCCGGCAATCGGGTGGAGGGCACTGAAGCTTTCTTT	CAGNRVEGTEAFF
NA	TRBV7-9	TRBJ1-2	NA	TGTGCCAGCAGCCACCTACCTGGGGCGAAGAAGTATGGCTACACCTTC	CASSHLPGAKKYGYTF
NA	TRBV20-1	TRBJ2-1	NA	TGCAGTGCTAGGGTTTCAAATGAGCAGTTCTTC	CSARVSNEQFF
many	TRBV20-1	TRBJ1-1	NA	TGCAGTGCTAGCGTTACAGGGACTGAAGCTTTCTTT	CSASVTGTEAFF
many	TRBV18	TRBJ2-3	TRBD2	TGTGCCAGCTCACTCGGGACTAGTCACACAGATACGCAGTATTTT	CASSLGTSHTDTQYF
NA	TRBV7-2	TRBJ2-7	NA	TGTGCCAGCAGCTTAGCCCCGGGACTCCGAATCTACGAGCAGTACTTC	CASSLAPGLRIYEQYF
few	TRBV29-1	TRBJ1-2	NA	TGCAGCGTTGGGTCCATCGGTCTCTATGGCTACACCTTC	CSVGSIGLYGYTF
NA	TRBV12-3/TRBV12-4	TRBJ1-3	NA	TGTGCCAGCAGTTCTCCCGGGACGACCGTCGGAAACACCATATATTTT	CASSSPGTTVGNTIYF
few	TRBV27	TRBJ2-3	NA	TGTGCCAGCAGTTTGATGGTGGAAGGCACAGATACGCAGTATTTT	CASSLMVEGTDTQYF
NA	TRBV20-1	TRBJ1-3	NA	TGCAGTGCTAGACCGGACTCTGGAAACACCATATATTTT	CSARPDSGNTIYF